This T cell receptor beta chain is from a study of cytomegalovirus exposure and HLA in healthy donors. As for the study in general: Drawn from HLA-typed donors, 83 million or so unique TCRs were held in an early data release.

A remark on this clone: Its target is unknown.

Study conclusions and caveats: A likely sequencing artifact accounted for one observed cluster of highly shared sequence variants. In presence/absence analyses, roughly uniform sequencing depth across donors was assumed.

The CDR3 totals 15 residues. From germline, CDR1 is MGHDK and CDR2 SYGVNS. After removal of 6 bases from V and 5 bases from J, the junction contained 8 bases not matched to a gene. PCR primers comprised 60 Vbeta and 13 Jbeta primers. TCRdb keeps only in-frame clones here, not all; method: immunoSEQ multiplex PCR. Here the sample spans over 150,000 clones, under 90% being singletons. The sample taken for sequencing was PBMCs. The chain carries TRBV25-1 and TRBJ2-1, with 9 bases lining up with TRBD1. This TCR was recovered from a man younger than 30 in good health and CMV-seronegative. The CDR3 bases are TGTGCCAGCAGCCTCAGGACAGGGGAGAACAATGAGCAGTTCTTC. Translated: CASSLRTGENNEQFF.